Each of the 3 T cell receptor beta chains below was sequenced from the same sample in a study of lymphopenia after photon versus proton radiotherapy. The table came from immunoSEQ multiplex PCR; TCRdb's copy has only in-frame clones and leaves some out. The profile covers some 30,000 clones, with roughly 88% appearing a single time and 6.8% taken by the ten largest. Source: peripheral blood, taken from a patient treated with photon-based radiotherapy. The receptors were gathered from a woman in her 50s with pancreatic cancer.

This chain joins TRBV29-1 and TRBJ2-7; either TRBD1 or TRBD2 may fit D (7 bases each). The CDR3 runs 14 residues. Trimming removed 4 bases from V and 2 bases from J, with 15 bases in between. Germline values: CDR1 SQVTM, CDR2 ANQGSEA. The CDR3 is CSVVDREGTYEQYF. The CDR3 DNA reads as TGCAGCGTTGTAGACAGGGAGGGTACCTACGAGCAGTACTTC.

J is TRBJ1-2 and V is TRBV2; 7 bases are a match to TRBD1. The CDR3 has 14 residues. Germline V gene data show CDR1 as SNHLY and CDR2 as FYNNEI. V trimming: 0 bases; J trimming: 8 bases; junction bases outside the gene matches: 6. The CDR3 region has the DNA TGTGCCAGCAGTGAAGCAAAGACAGGGTACGGCTACACCTTC. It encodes CASSEAKTGYGYTF.

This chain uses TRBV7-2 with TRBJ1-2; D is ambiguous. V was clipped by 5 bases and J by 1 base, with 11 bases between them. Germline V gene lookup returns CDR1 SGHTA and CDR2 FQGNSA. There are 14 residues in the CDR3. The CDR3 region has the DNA TGTGCCAGCAGCCCACCCCTCCATAACTATGGCTACACCTTC. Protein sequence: CASSPPLHNYGYTF.